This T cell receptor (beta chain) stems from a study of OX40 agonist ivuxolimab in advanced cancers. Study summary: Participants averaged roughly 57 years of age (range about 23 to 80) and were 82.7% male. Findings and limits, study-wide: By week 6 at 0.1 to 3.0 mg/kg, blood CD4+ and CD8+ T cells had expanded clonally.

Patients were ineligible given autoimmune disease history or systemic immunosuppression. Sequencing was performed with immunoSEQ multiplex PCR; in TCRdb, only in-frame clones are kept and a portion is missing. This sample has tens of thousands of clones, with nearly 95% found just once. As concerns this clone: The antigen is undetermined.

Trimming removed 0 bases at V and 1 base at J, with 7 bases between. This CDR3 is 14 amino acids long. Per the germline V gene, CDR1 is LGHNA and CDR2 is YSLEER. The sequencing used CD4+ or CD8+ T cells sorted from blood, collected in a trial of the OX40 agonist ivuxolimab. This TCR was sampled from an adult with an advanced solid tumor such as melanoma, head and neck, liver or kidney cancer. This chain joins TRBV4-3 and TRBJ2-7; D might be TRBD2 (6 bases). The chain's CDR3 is CASSQDGGSYEQYF. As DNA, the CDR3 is TGCGCCAGCAGCCAAGATGGGGGGTCCTACGAGCAGTACTTC.